The T cell receptor beta chain described here comes from a study of cytotoxic CD8 clonotypes in ibrutinib-treated CLL. Findings and limits, study-wide: Public clonotypes, rarely seen, contracted or held steady on treatment.

This clone has just one count. Its target is not known. The CDR3 totals 13 residues. In germline, CDR1 is LNHDA, CDR2 SQIVND (reference sequence). V lost 6 bases, J lost 0 bases, and 9 bases lay in between. Repertoires were generated with immunoSEQ multiplex PCR, while TCRdb's copy carries only in-frame clones and drops some. Counted here are 40,000 or so clones, roughly 49% occurring once; the ten biggest clones make up under 20%. The TCR originated in a human donor with chronic lymphocytic leukemia. Sequenced material: PBMCs, taken before ibrutinib treatment. The chain uses TRBV19 and TRBJ2-7; TRBD1 is a possible D gene (6 bases). The CDR3 protein is CASRDSLSYEQYF. The CDR3 coding sequence is TGTGCCAGTAGGGACAGCCTCTCCTACGAGCAGTACTTC. The full variable domain, in which reference TRBV19 and TRBJ2-7 provide the parts outside the CDR3, is DGGITQSPKYLFRKEGQNVTLSCEQNLNHDAMYWYRQDPGQGLRLIYYSQIVNDFQKGDIAEGYSVSREKKESFPLTVTSAQKNPTAFYLCASRDSLSYEQYFGPGTRLTVT.